These 23 T cell receptor beta chains share one sample of origin, sequenced in a study of blood T cell repertoires in COVID-19. TCRdb's table, derived via immunoSEQ multiplex PCR, lists solely in-frame clones and lacks some. The top ten clones hold 0.9% to 1% of a sample with 380,000 or so clones, approximately 88% of them seen once. Material: PBMCs or T cells enriched from blood (not recorded which). The receptors originated from a woman in her 30s with acute COVID-19.

This clone was seen a few times. For the CDR3, the DNA is TGTGCCAGCAGTGTAACGGAGAATTCACCCCTCCACTTT. Protein: CASSVTENSPLHF. This chain connects TRBV2 to TRBJ1-6; the D is unclear. The ends were cut back, 4 bases at V and 7 bases at J, with 8 bases in the middle. This CDR3 spans 13 amino acids. CDR1 is SNHLY, CDR2 FYNNEI, per germline.

The chain combines TRBV5-1 with TRBJ1-6; D not resolved. The CDR3 contains 15 residues. The germline V gene encodes CDR1 SGHRS and CDR2 YFSETQ. V was shortened by 0 bases and J by 1 base, with 5 bases between the two germline ends. The CDR3 loop reads CASSLVTSYNSPLHF. The CDR3 DNA follows: TGCGCCAGCAGCTTGGTAACATCCTATAATTCACCCCTCCACTTT.

This clone was found once. CDR3 amino acids: CASSIGDRATLHF. Written as DNA, the CDR3 is TGTGCCAGTAGTATTGGGGACAGGGCGACCCTCCACTTT. The chain recombines TRBV19 with TRBJ1-6; 9 bases fit TRBD1. There are 13 residues in the CDR3. The ends lost 3 bases at V and 14 bases at J; junction bases unmatched: 5. The germline gives CDR1 LNHDA, CDR2 SQIVND (reference sequence).

The chain joins TRBV7-7 to TRBJ1-5; maybe TRBD1 (5 bases). The V gene lost 0 bases and the J gene lost 7 bases, with 7 bases spanning the gap. The CDR3 runs 13 residues. Germline loops: CDR1 SSHAT, CDR2 FNYEAQ (reference sequence). The DNA of the CDR3 is TGTGCCAGCAGCTTAGCGTGGGGCCAGCCCCAGCATTTT. Protein sequence: CASSLAWGQPQHF.

This chain connects TRBV20-1 to TRBJ2-1, with D possibly TRBD2 on 6 matching bases. The CDR3 spans 13 residues. V dropped 3 bases and J dropped 8 bases, with 14 bases sitting between them. Germline CDR1 and CDR2: DFQATT and SNEGSKA (reference sequence). The CDR3 coding sequence is TGCAGTGCTAGTCTCGCGGGGACGTATGAGCAGTTCTTC. Its translation is CSASLAGTYEQFF.

The chain carries TRBV30 and TRBJ1-6, with a tentative D call TRBD1 (5 bases). This CDR3 region has 11 residues. Germline lookup yields CDR1 GTSNPN and CDR2 SVGIG (reference sequence). V was pared by 5 bases and J by 8 bases, with 7 bases between. The CDR3 coding sequence is TGTGCCTGGGGACACGATTCACCCCTCCACTTT. It yields the protein CAWGHDSPLHF.

The rearrangement uses TRBV6-4 and TRBJ1-2; 7 nucleotides align to TRBD1. This CDR3 region has 14 residues. V trimming: 0 bases; J trimming: 8 bases; junction bases outside the gene matches: 6. Per germline, CDR1 MRHNA and CDR2 SNTAGT. The CDR3 DNA is TGTGCCAGCAGTGACTCAGCCAGGGGGAACGGCTACACCTTC. Translating it yields CASSDSARGNGYTF.

This clone was detected only once. A much larger clone lies a single base off, so this may be a read error. The V gene is TRBV7-8, the J gene TRBJ2-7; 11 bases are shared with TRBD2. The length of the CDR3 is 14 residues. The V and J ends lost 3 bases and 2 bases, in that order; junction bases with no gene match: 0. Per the germline V gene, CDR1 is SGHVS and CDR2 is FQNEAQ. CDR3 DNA sequence: TGTGCCAGCAGCTTTAGCGGGGGGGCCTACGAGCAGTACTTC. This sequence encodes CASSFSGGAYEQYF.

The J gene is TRBJ2-7, the V gene TRBV13, with 10 bases lining up with TRBD1. Germline V CDR1 and CDR2: PRHDT, FYEKMQ (reference sequence). The CDR3 has 14 amino acids. Trimming removed 6 bases from V and 1 base from J; junction bases left unmatched: 3. The CDR3 bases are TGTGCCAGCAGTTCGGGACAGGGGTCCTACGAGCAGTACTTC. Its protein product is CASSSGQGSYEQYF.

This clone is a singleton in its sample. This chain joins TRBV24-1 and TRBJ1-3, with D perhaps TRBD1 (5 bases). CDR3 length equals 18 residues. Germline values: CDR1 KGHDR, CDR2 SFDVKD. V was pared by 2 bases and J by 4 bases, with 20 bases between. The CDR3 is CATSDWAGNVTSGNTIYF. DNA for the CDR3: TGTGCCACCAGTGATTGGGCAGGGAATGTTACTAGCGGAAACACCATATATTTT.

This clone was seen only a few times. The chain is built from TRBV4-1 and TRBJ1-1; D possibly corresponds to TRBD1 (5 bases). The length of the CDR3 is 15 residues. With 0 bases removed from V and 0 bases from J, the gap between germline ends came to 8 bases. The germline gives CDR1 MGHRA, CDR2 YSYEKL. CDR3 in DNA: TGCGCCAGCAGCCAAGAGCGGGGGGTGAACACTGAAGCTTTCTTT. Amino acids: CASSQERGVNTEAFF.

This clone has more than one count but fewer than ten. The rearrangement joins TRBV29-1 to TRBJ1-2; the match to TRBD1 covers 7 bases. The CDR3 length is 13 residues. J lost 8 bases, V lost 7 bases, and 13 bases had no gene match. The V gene's germline CDR1 is SQVTM and CDR2 ANQGSEA. CDR3 loop: CSASPQGVEGYTF. For the CDR3, the DNA is TGCAGCGCTTCCCCCCAGGGGGTGGAGGGCTACACCTTC. Drawing the rest from reference TRBV29-1 and TRBJ1-2, the complete variable domain is SAVISQKPSRDICQRGTSLTIQCQVDSQVTMMFWYRQQPGQSLTLIATANQGSEATYESGFVIDKFPISRPNLTFSTLTVSNMSPEDSSIYLCSASPQGVEGYTFGSGTRLTVV.

This chain connects TRBV27 to TRBJ2-7; TRBD1 matches 8 bases. The CDR3 has 14 residues. Germline V gene lookup returns CDR1 MNHEY and CDR2 SMNVEV (reference sequence). The V segment lost 3 bases and the J segment 2 bases; nucleotides outside the gene matches: 3. The CDR3 DNA reads TGTGCCAGCAGTTTGTTACAGGGGGCCTACGAGCAGTACTTC. Translated: CASSLLQGAYEQYF.

The gene calls are TRBV5-4 and TRBJ2-5; D perhaps matches TRBD1 (5 bases). Germline V lookup: CDR1 SGHNT, CDR2 YYREEE (reference sequence). Trimming left V 0 bases short and J 5 bases short, with 8 bases between. The length of the CDR3 is 13 residues. CDR3: CASSLDRFETQYF. In DNA, the CDR3 is TGTGCCAGCAGCTTGGACAGGTTCGAGACCCAGTACTTC.

The CDR3, as DNA: TGTGCCAGCAGCCCGGAGACAGGGGGGTCCTACGAGCAGTACTTC. This encodes CASSPETGGSYEQYF. The V and J genes are TRBV7-8 and TRBJ2-7; 9 bases align to TRBD1. CDR3 length: 15 residues. Trimming removed 5 bases from V and 1 base from J; junction bases left unmatched: 6. Germline V lookup: CDR1 SGHVS, CDR2 FQNEAQ.

This rearrangement joins TRBV4-1 to TRBJ2-7; D not resolved. Trimming left V 6 bases short and J 5 bases short, with 17 bases between. The CDR3 sequence is 14 residues long. Germline loops: CDR1 MGHRA, CDR2 YSYEKL. CDR3 region: CASRPRPTSDEQYF. The CDR3 bases are TGCGCCAGCAGACCGAGGCCCACTTCGGACGAGCAGTACTTC.

Concerning this clone: A junction end diverges from the germline sequence, so it may reflect a read error. The rearrangement joins TRBV9 to TRBJ2-7, with TRBD2 as a possible D gene (6 bases). The CDR3 is made up of 13 amino acids. CDR1 is SGDLS, CDR2 YYNGEE, per germline. CDR3 loop: CASSVTSSHEQYF. The CDR3 region has the DNA TGTGCCAGCAGCGTAACTAGCTCCCACGAGCAGTACTTC.

The chain couples TRBV7-6 to TRBJ2-7; 11 bases match TRBD1. After removal of 7 bases from V and 2 bases from J, the junction contained 13 bases not matched to a gene. CDR1 and CDR2 (germline): SGHVS, FNYEAQ. This CDR3 is built from 17 residues. CDR3 sequence: CASTRTGGDLKTYEQYF. The DNA of the CDR3 is TGTGCCAGCACCCGGACAGGGGGCGACCTAAAGACCTACGAGCAGTACTTC.

A remark on this clone: Mismatch with germline at one junction end may stem from a read error. The chain recombines TRBV19 with TRBJ1-3; D is unresolved. CDR3 length: 11 amino acids. Germline CDR1 reads LNHDA; CDR2 reads SQIVND (reference sequence). CDR3 sequence reads: CGIRSGNTIYF. The CDR3 DNA sequence: TGCGGGATACGCTCTGGAAACACCATATATTTT.

The chain joins TRBV5-4 to TRBJ2-7; maybe TRBD1 (6 bases). V dropped 3 bases and J dropped 2 bases, with 15 bases sitting between them. The CDR3 sequence is 15 residues long. Germline V CDR1 and CDR2: SGHNT, YYREEE (reference sequence). In DNA, the CDR3 is TGTGCCAGCAGCTCATACAAGGGGGTTACCTACGAGCAGTACTTC. Encoded protein: CASSSYKGVTYEQYF.

The V call is TRBV5-1, the J call TRBJ1-1; TRBD1 matches 7 bases. The CDR3 has 15 amino acids. Germline-derived CDR1 and CDR2 are SGHRS and YFSETQ. The trim removed 0 bases at V and 6 bases at J, leaving 8 bases unmatched. The chain's CDR3 is CASSLGPGGIAEAFF. As DNA, the CDR3 is TGCGCCAGCAGCTTGGGCCCAGGGGGTATCGCTGAAGCTTTCTTT.

This clone was observed a single time. The CDR3, as DNA: TGCAGCGTCGCCGGGGGCAGGGGGGAGACCCAGTACTTC. Residues: CSVAGGRGETQYF. The rearrangement uses TRBV29-1 and TRBJ2-5; maybe TRBD1 (7 bases). Trimming took off 6 bases at V and 5 bases at J, with 16 bases between the two ends. Germline V gene sequence: CDR1 SQVTM, CDR2 ANQGSEA. The CDR3 is 13 amino acids.

This rearrangement joins TRBV5-5 to TRBJ1-1; no definite D call. CDR3 length: 14 residues. Germline CDR1 SGHKS, CDR2 YYEKEE (reference sequence). The V gene lost 4 bases and the J gene lost 0 bases, with 10 bases spanning the gap. CDR3 nucleotide sequence: TGTGCCAGCAGCCGAGCCGGGGTGAACACTGAAGCTTTCTTT. It codes for CASSRAGVNTEAFF.